Each of the 24 T cell receptor beta chains below was sequenced from the same sample in a study of cytomegalovirus exposure and HLA in healthy donors. Both 60 Vbeta primers and 13 Jbeta primers went into the PCR. Using immunoSEQ multiplex PCR, the repertoire was profiled, and TCRdb retains in-frame clones only, with some absent. Of 90,000 to 150,000 clones in the sample, about 73% were seen once. Sample: PBMCs. All receptors derive from a woman aged 25 to 39 in good health and CMV-seropositive.

The gene calls are TRBV15 and TRBJ1-5; D gene ambiguous. Germline V CDR1 and CDR2: LNHNV, YYDKDF (reference sequence). V was trimmed by 0 bases and J by 7 bases, leaving 13 bases between them. The CDR3 loop spans 15 amino acids. CDR3: CATSRDLGVSQPQHF. CDR3 coding DNA: TGTGCCACCAGCAGAGATCTCGGGGTTAGCCAGCCCCAGCATTTT.

This chain links TRBV5-6 with TRBJ2-3; 7 nucleotides agree with TRBD1. Per germline, CDR1 SGHDT and CDR2 YYEEEE. This CDR3 spans 16 amino acids. J gave up 5 bases and V 1 base, and 10 bases lay outside the gene matches. CDR3 sequence (DNA): TGTGCCAGCAGCTTGACGGCGGTACAGGGGATAGATACGCAGTATTTT. Translation gives CASSLTAVQGIDTQYF.

The rearrangement joins TRBV10-3 to TRBJ2-1, with 14 bases identical to TRBD2. The CDR3 runs 19 residues. The germline CDR1 and CDR2 sequences are ENHRY and SYGVKD. With V trimmed by 2 bases and J by 1 base, 7 bases remained unmatched. CDR3 protein: CAISEPGLAGGLSYNEQFF. Written as DNA, the CDR3 is TGTGCCATCAGTGAGCCCGGACTAGCGGGGGGCCTTTCCTACAATGAGCAGTTCTTC.

Concerning this clone itself: Other DNA variants within this sample encode the same CDR3. The CDR3 loop reads CSVGGREDYGYTF. The CDR3 DNA sequence: TGCAGCGTTGGGGGCAGGGAAGACTATGGCTACACCTTC. This rearrangement joins TRBV29-1 to TRBJ1-2; D may be TRBD1 (5 bases). The CDR3 runs to 13 residues. Germline V gene data show CDR1 as SQVTM and CDR2 as ANQGSEA. V shed 4 bases and J shed 3 bases, with 12 bases lying between them.

This chain joins TRBV10-3 and TRBJ2-2, with 11 bases identical to TRBD1. V lost 6 bases, J lost 4 bases, and 1 base stayed unmatched. The length of the CDR3 is 14 residues. The germline gives CDR1 ENHRY, CDR2 SYGVKD. The CDR3 bases are TGTGCCATCAGGGGGACAGGGGGCACCGGGGAGCTGTTTTTT. It translates to CAIRGTGGTGELFF.

V gene TRBV7-2 combines with J gene TRBJ2-6; TRBD1 is a possible D gene (5 bases). In germline, CDR1 is SGHTA, CDR2 FQGNSA. The CDR3 has 13 residues. Trimming pared 4 bases from V and 5 bases from J, leaving 6 bases between. The DNA of the CDR3 is TGTGCCAGCAGCTCGGACAGGGCCAACGTCCTGACTTTC. Its protein is CASSSDRANVLTF.

V usage is TRBV5-1 and J usage is TRBJ2-3; 9 bases line up with TRBD2. Germline trimming cut 0 bases from V and 0 bases from J; bases unmatched to any gene: 2. The CDR3 spans 16 residues. Germline V gene sequence: CDR1 SGHRS, CDR2 YFSETQ. The CDR3: CASSLEAGGSTDTQYF. Here the CDR3 DNA reads TGCGCCAGCAGCTTGGAGGCGGGGGGGAGCACAGATACGCAGTATTTT.

This clone was recorded only once. This chain uses TRBV18 with TRBJ2-3; TRBD1 matches 8 bases. CDR1 is KGHSH, CDR2 LQKENI, per germline. With V trimmed by 3 bases and J by 4 bases, 6 bases remained unmatched. The CDR3 has 15 residues. The CDR3 reads CASSPQGAISDTQYF. The CDR3 DNA reads as TGTGCCAGCTCACCCCAGGGGGCGATTTCAGATACGCAGTATTTT. Using reference TRBV18 and TRBJ2-3 for the parts outside the CDR3, the full variable domain is NAGVMQNPRHLVRRRGQEARLRCSPMKGHSHVYWYRQLPEEGLKFMVYLQKENIIDESGMPKERFSAEFPKEGPSILRIQQVVRGDSAAYFCASSPQGAISDTQYFGPGTRLTVL.

The chain is built from TRBV6-1 and TRBJ1-2; D possibly corresponds to TRBD1 (5 bases). Trimming removed 6 bases from V and 7 bases from J, with 18 bases in between. This CDR3 contains 14 residues. CDR1 MNHNS and CDR2 SASEGT come from the germline V gene. CDR3 sequence (DNA): TGTGCCAGCAGAGTCTCACGGACAACAGGTGGCTACACCTTC. Amino acids: CASRVSRTTGGYTF.

This clone was seen a few times. This sequence joins TRBV2 and TRBJ2-5, with 9 bases aligning to TRBD1. V lost 5 bases, J lost 4 bases, and 5 bases stayed unmatched. The CDR3 loop spans 14 amino acids. CDR1 is SNHLY and CDR2 is FYNNEI in the germline V gene. This CDR3 is CASSLGTGRETQYF. DNA of the CDR3: TGTGCCAGCAGTCTAGGGACAGGGCGAGAGACCCAGTACTTC. Complete variable domain (other parts from reference TRBV2 and TRBJ2-5): EPEVTQTPSHQVTQMGQEVILRCVPISNHLYFYWYRQILGQKVEFLVSFYNNEISEKSEIFDDQFSVERPDGSNFTLKIRSTKLEDSAMYFCASSLGTGRETQYFGPGTRLLVL.

The chain has TRBV10-3 and TRBJ2-1, with 8 positions matching TRBD2. The CDR3 spans 14 residues. V shed 3 bases and J 10 bases; nucleotides not matched to a gene: 8. CDR1 and CDR2 (germline): ENHRY, SYGVKD. CDR3 protein: CAISDGRGAREQFF. CDR3 nucleotide sequence: TGTGCCATCAGTGATGGGCGGGGGGCGCGGGAGCAGTTCTTC.

The chain uses TRBV19 and TRBJ1-2, with 10 bases that match TRBD1. Germline CDR1 LNHDA, CDR2 SQIVND (reference sequence). The CDR3 sequence is 13 residues long. The junction had 11 bases not matched to a gene; V was cut back by 11 bases and J by 8 bases. The chain's CDR3 is CAYMLGTGEGYTF. CDR3 bases: TGTGCCTATATGTTGGGGACAGGGGAAGGCTACACCTTC.

The chain recombines TRBV7-2 with TRBJ2-1; no firm D call. Germline lookup yields CDR1 SGHTA and CDR2 FQGNSA. This CDR3 region has 15 residues. Trimming removed 0 bases at V and 0 bases at J, with 6 bases between. The CDR3 DNA sequence: TGTGCCAGCAGCTTAGCTAGCAGCTCCTACAATGAGCAGTTCTTC. As protein: CASSLASSSYNEQFF.

V usage is TRBV7-9 and J usage is TRBJ2-7; 7 positions match TRBD1. Germline-derived CDR1 and CDR2 are SEHNR and FQNEAQ (reference sequence). The CDR3 runs to 17 residues. V was clipped by 3 bases and J by 0 bases; unmatched bases: 11. CDR3 amino acids: CASSLGRDSGSSYEQYF. CDR3 in DNA: TGTGCCAGCAGCTTGGGAAGGGACAGTGGGAGCTCCTACGAGCAGTACTTC.

This chain connects TRBV6-6 to TRBJ1-3; 8 nucleotides line up with TRBD1. The V and J ends lost 2 bases and 9 bases, in that order; junction bases with no gene match: 6. There are 14 residues in the CDR3. Germline CDR1 is MNHNY and CDR2 is SVGAGI (reference sequence). CDR3 sequence reads: CASSYLDRGSTIYF. Written as DNA, the CDR3 is TGTGCCAGCAGTTACCTCGACAGGGGTTCCACCATATATTTT.

The chain uses TRBV6-6 and TRBJ1-2, with D unclear. The ends were cut back, 2 bases at V and 5 bases at J, with 15 bases in the middle. Looked up from germline, CDR1 is MNHNY and CDR2 is SVGAGI (reference sequence). There are 15 residues in the CDR3. CDR3 in amino acids: CASSYALALRYGYTF. CDR3 sequence (DNA): TGTGCCAGCAGTTACGCTTTGGCCTTACGATATGGCTACACCTTC.

This clone was observed a few times. This rearrangement joins TRBV5-1 to TRBJ2-3; D unresolved. V lost 1 base, J lost 4 bases, and 10 bases lay in between. This CDR3 contains 14 residues. Germline V lookup: CDR1 SGHRS, CDR2 YFSETQ. The CDR3 nucleotides are TGCGCCAGCAGCTTGTCCCAACAGTCAGATACGCAGTATTTT. Protein sequence: CASSLSQQSDTQYF.

The gene calls are TRBV9 and TRBJ1-4; D may be TRBD1 (5 bases). The germline V gene has CDR1 SGDLS and CDR2 YYNGEE. The CDR3 has 16 amino acids. V dropped 3 bases and J dropped 4 bases, with 16 bases sitting between them. The CDR3 nucleotides read TGTGCCAGCAGCGCCCGCCTTGACAGTTTTAATGAAAAACTGTTTTTT. It yields the protein CASSARLDSFNEKLFF. The variable domain in full, completed from reference TRBV9 and TRBJ1-4, reads DSGVTQTPKHLITATGQRVTLRCSPRSGDLSVYWYQQSLDQGLQFLIQYYNGEERAKGNILERFSAQQFPDLHSELNLSSLELGDSALYFCASSARLDSFNEKLFFGSGTQLSVL.

V gene TRBV6-5 combines with J gene TRBJ2-5; TRBD2 matches at 8 bases. Trimming cost V 3 bases and J 0 bases; bases outside gene matches: 6. Germline V CDR1 and CDR2: MNHEY, SVGAGI. The CDR3 is 16 amino acids. DNA of the CDR3: TGTGCCAGCAGTTATGGAGGTAGCGGGGACCAAGAGACCCAGTACTTC. As protein: CASSYGGSGDQETQYF.

The chain has TRBV28 and TRBJ2-5, with 8 positions matching TRBD2. Germline values: CDR1 MDHEN, CDR2 SYDVKM. The ends lost 7 bases at V and 1 base at J; junction bases unmatched: 2. CDR3 length: 13 amino acids. The CDR3 sequence is CASKAGGQETQYF. The CDR3 DNA sequence: TGTGCCAGCAAGGCGGGGGGCCAAGAGACCCAGTACTTC. The full variable domain, rest sourced from reference TRBV28 and TRBJ2-5, is DVKVTQSSRYLVKRTGEKVFLECVQDMDHENMFWYRQDPGLGLRLIYFSYDVKMKEKGDIPEGYSVSREKKERFSLILESASTNQTSMYLCASKAGGQETQYFGPGTRLLVL.

The chain couples TRBV7-2 to TRBJ1-1, with 7 bases identical to TRBD1. Germline CDR1 SGHTA, CDR2 FQGNSA. The CDR3 covers 15 residues. The trim removed 5 bases at V and 4 bases at J, leaving 10 bases unmatched. CDR3 amino acids: CASSPYRGGLTEAFF. CDR3 nucleotides: TGTGCCAGCAGCCCTTACAGGGGAGGTCTCACTGAAGCTTTCTTT.

The chain joins TRBV5-6 to TRBJ2-5; 12 bases map to TRBD2. V was clipped by 1 base and J by 7 bases; unmatched bases: 11. This CDR3 has 17 amino acids. CDR1 is SGHDT, CDR2 YYEEEE, per germline. In DNA, the CDR3 is TGTGCCAGCAGCTTGAACGCCGGACTAGCGGGGCTACTGACCCAGTACTTC. It yields the protein CASSLNAGLAGLLTQYF.

The chain is built from TRBV27 and TRBJ2-7; tentatively, D is TRBD1 (6 bases). V was pared by 6 bases and J by 4 bases, with 13 bases between. Germline V gene lookup returns CDR1 MNHEY and CDR2 SMNVEV (reference sequence). The CDR3 has 13 residues. CDR3 in amino acids: CASRVSGEYEQYF. In DNA, the CDR3 is TGTGCCAGCAGGGTTTCAGGGGAGTACGAGCAGTACTTC.

This clone was detected only a few times. V gene TRBV19 combines with J gene TRBJ1-5; D is uncertain. Germline V gene data show CDR1 as LNHDA and CDR2 as SQIVND (reference sequence). CDR3 length: 14 amino acids. The V end lost 6 bases, the J end lost 3 bases, and 12 bases lay between the germline ends. CDR3 in DNA: TGTGCCAGTAGCAAAAGCCCTACCAATCAGCCCCAGCATTTT. Its translation: CASSKSPTNQPQHF.